This T cell receptor beta chain appears in the sequencing data of a study of T cell clones after liver transplantation. Study as a whole: A pre-transplant mixed lymphocyte reaction with TCRbeta sequencing defined graft-donor-reactive clones followed in post-transplant blood. As an antigen-independent comparator, third-party-reactive TCRbeta sequences came from pre-transplant mixed lymphocyte reactions. Until 12-24 months post-transplant, subjects got standard immunosuppression and no induction. Findings of the study overall: Post-transplant, graft-donor-reactive CD4 TCRbeta sequences in blood dropped significantly in 5 of 8 subjects.

Here immunoSEQ multiplex PCR was the method, and the copy in TCRdb shows in-frame clones only, minus some. This sample has tens of thousands of clones, with approximately 77% found just once. CDR3 length equals 13 residues. Trimming took off 0 bases at V and 8 bases at J, with 11 bases between the two ends. The germline CDR1 and CDR2 sequences are SGHNT and YYREEE (reference sequence). Of note for this clone: The antigen is undetermined.

The sample here was CD4+ T cells from blood, taken at the 22-month timepoint. The chain uses TRBV5-4 and TRBJ1-2; D is unresolved. This clonotype was sampled from a human patient who received a liver transplant. The graft donor may have given rise to some T cells. Here the CDR3 reads CASSLVNSRGYTF. The CDR3 nucleotides read TGTGCCAGCAGCTTGGTAAACAGTCGGGGCTACACCTTC.